This entry is about one T cell receptor beta chain. Its antigen is unknown. The data stem from a study of regulatory T cells. All CD3G-deficient patients showed autoimmunity, more severe in two. Primers: 52 TRBV forward and 13 TRBJ reverse. Libraries were prepared by immunoSEQ multiplex PCR; TCRdb keeps only in-frame clonotypes and omits some of them. The table lists about 17,000 clones, 92% of them singletons. The study, taken as a whole, reports: Control CD8+ cells showed a nonsignificant trend toward higher Shannon entropy than patient CD8+ cells.

The sequence was obtained from a person between 18 and 35 years old with CD3G deficiency. Sample: CD8+ T cells sorted from blood.

As DNA, the CDR3 is TGCGCCAGCAGCCAAGATCTTTTGCGGGGGAGCTCCTACAATGAGCAGTTCTTC. This codes for CASSQDLLRGSSYNEQFF. The chain uses TRBV4-3 and TRBJ2-1, with 7 bases aligning to TRBD2. CDR1 LGHNA and CDR2 YSLEER come from the germline V gene. J was trimmed by 0 bases and V by 0 bases; bases with no gene match: 8. This CDR3 has 18 amino acids.